This T cell receptor (beta chain) came from a study of blood T cells in healthy people across ages. Researchers collected approximately 9.5 milliliters of peripheral blood from every single donor. Combining a sample-barcoded 5' primer with a J-beta primer mix, a second PCR ran for roughly 7 to 11 cycles. TCRdb fed the 5' RACE reads into MiXCR, producing one record per CDR3 protein. Of around 970,000 distinct CDR3 sequences listed, roughly 51% were seen once; the top ten hold over 20%. Sample: blood. This clonotype was obtained from a woman between 55 and 75 years old in good health.

The CDR3 reads CASSSLFGGIGQHF. The CDR3 coding sequence is TGTGCCAGCAGTTCCCTCTTTGGGGGTATCGGGCAGCATTTT. V is TRBV28 and J is TRBJ1-5, with a possible D match to TRBD1 (5 bases). Looked up from germline, CDR1 is MDHEN and CDR2 is SYDVKM. The CDR3 contains 14 residues. Trimming removed 4 bases from V and 13 bases from J, with 20 bases in between.